This T cell receptor beta chain is from a study of cytotoxic CD8 clonotypes in ibrutinib-treated CLL. For the study at large: Sequenced samples delivered averages of around 250,000 productive templates and more than 75,000 productive rearrangements.

Clones were sequenced by immunoSEQ multiplex PCR, and TCRdb holds only the in-frame ones, with some missing. The data show 150,000 to 200,000 clones, around nine tenths seen once. This clone was seen once. Germline CDR1 and CDR2: SGHRS and YFSETQ. The CDR3 has 17 amino acids. V trimming: 4 bases; J trimming: 5 bases; junction bases outside the gene matches: 5. The chain couples TRBV5-1 to TRBJ2-2; 16 positions agree with TRBD2. Source: PBMCs, taken at disease progression, from a patient treated with ibrutinib. This receptor was identified in a human donor with chronic lymphocytic leukemia. Written as DNA, the CDR3 is TGCGCCAGCAGCGCGGGACTAGCGGGAGGGCGGACCGGGGAGCTGTTTTTT. It is translated as CASSAGLAGGRTGELFF.